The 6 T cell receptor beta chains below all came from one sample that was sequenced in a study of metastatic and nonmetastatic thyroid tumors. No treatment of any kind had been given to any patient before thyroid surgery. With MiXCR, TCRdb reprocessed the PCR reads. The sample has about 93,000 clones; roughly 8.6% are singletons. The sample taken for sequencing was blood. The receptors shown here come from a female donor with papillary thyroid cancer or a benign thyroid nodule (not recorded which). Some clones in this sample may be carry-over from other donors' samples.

CDR3 sequence (DNA): TGTGCCAGCAGCCTTCGGACGGATTTAGCCAAAAACATTCAGTACTTC. Translating gives CASSLRTDLAKNIQYF. The chain employs TRBV2 and TRBJ2-4, with D hard to call. Germline CDR1 and CDR2: SNHLY and FYNNEI. The CDR3 is made up of 16 amino acids. The germline V and J ends were trimmed by 6 bases and 0 bases, with 15 bases remaining between them.

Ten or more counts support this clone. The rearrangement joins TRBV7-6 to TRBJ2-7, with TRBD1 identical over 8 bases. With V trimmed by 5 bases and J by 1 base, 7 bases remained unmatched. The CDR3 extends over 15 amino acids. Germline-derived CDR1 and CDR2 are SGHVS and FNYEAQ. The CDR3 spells CASSGLRDRSYEQYF. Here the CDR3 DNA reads TGTGCCAGCAGCGGCCTGCGGGACAGGTCCTACGAGCAGTACTTC.

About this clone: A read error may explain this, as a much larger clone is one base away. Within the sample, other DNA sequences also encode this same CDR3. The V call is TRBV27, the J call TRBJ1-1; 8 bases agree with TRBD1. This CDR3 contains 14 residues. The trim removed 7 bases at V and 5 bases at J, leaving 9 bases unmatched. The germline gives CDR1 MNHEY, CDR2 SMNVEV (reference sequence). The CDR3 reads CASIPDRGLTEAFF. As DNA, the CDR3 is TGTGCCAGCATACCTGACAGGGGATTGACTGAAGCTTTCTTT.

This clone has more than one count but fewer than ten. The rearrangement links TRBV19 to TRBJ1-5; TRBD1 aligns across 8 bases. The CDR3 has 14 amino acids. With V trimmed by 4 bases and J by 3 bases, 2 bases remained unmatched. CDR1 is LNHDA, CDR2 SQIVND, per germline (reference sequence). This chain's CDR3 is CASSRGQVNQPQHF. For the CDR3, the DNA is TGTGCCAGTAGTAGGGGACAGGTCAATCAGCCCCAGCATTTT.

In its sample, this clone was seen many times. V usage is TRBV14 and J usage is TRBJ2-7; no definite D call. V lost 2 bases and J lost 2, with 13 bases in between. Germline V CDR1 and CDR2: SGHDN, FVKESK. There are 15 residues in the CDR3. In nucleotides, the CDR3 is TGTGCCAGCAGCCAACCCCAGAAAGGAACCTACGAGCAGTACTTC. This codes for CASSQPQKGTYEQYF.

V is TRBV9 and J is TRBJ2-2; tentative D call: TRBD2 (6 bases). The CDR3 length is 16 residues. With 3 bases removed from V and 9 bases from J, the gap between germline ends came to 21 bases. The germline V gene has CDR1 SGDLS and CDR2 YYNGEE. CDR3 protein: CASSAGGPGGLRELFF. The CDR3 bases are TGTGCCAGCAGCGCCGGGGGTCCAGGCGGTTTAAGGGAGCTGTTTTTT.